What follows describes a single T cell receptor (beta chain). The sample is drawn from a study of OX40 agonist ivuxolimab in advanced cancers. Some clones are missing from TCRdb's copy, which holds only in-frame ones; the method was immunoSEQ multiplex PCR. The table shows about 50,000 clones, with about four fifths occurring only once. The CDR3 sequence is 15 residues long. CDR1 is SGHNT, CDR2 YYREEE, per germline (reference sequence). The trim removed 5 bases at V and 1 base at J, leaving 5 bases unmatched. This specimen was CD4+ or CD8+ T cells sorted from blood, taken in a trial of the OX40 agonist ivuxolimab. The chain joins TRBV5-4 to TRBJ2-5; TRBD1 matches 10 bases. This sequence originates from an adult with an advanced solid tumor such as melanoma, head and neck, liver or kidney cancer. Here the CDR3 reads CASRTGTGVQETQYF. The CDR3 DNA reads as TGTGCCAGCAGGACCGGGACAGGGGTCCAAGAGACCCAGTACTTC.